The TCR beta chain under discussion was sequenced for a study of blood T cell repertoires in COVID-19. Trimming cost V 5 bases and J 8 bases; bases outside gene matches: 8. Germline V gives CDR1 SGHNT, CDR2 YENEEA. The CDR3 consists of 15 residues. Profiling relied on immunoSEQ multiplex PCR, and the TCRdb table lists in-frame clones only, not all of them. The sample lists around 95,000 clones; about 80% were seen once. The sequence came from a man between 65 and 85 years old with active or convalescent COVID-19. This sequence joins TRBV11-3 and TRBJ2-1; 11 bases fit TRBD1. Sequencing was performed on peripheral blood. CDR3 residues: CASSPGGQGADEQFF. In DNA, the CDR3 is TGTGCCAGCAGCCCCGGAGGACAGGGGGCAGATGAGCAGTTCTTC.